This passage covers 25 T cell receptor beta chains from one sample sequenced in a study of CD8+CD57+ T cells in acquired aplastic anemia. Both TCR beta VDJ combination and CDR3 sequence profiling were carried out. Genomic DNA was the template for this profiling. MiXCR was run by TCRdb on the reads, yielding one entry per CDR3 protein. The sample includes about 110,000 distinct CDR3 sequences, about half of them seen just once. The specimen was sorted CD4+, CD8+, or CD8+CD57+ T cells (not recorded which) from PBMCs. These TCRs come from a human donor in good health, serving as a control.

The chain carries TRBV20-1 and TRBJ1-3; tentative D call: TRBD1 (6 bases). Trimming took 5 bases from V and 3 from J, leaving 14 bases between them. Looked up from germline, CDR1 is DFQATT and CDR2 is SNEGSKA (reference sequence). This CDR3 is built from 14 residues. CDR3 sequence: CSARKGEGGNTIYF. The CDR3 DNA sequence: TGCAGTGCTCGAAAGGGGGAGGGTGGAAACACCATATATTTT.

This clonotype was counted many times. The genes are TRBV4-3 and TRBJ2-4; unclear D gene. V was clipped by 0 bases and J by 4 bases, with 10 bases between them. The CDR3 runs 15 residues. Germline lookup yields CDR1 LGHNA and CDR2 YSLEER. Here the CDR3 DNA reads TGCGCCAGCAGCCAAGACCATGGGGATAAAAACATTCAGTACTTC. Its translation: CASSQDHGDKNIQYF.

This clonotype was detected ten times or more. The chain has TRBV27 and TRBJ1-4; D call uncertain. CDR1 is MNHEY, CDR2 SMNVEV, per germline (reference sequence). CDR3 length: 11 amino acids. Trimming took 6 bases from V and 6 from J, leaving 5 bases between them. Here the CDR3 DNA reads TGTGCCAGCAGGGACGATGAAAAACTGTTTTTT. Protein: CASRDDEKLFF.

Ten or more counts support this clonotype. V is TRBV7-6 and J is TRBJ2-7; D unclear. The CDR3 spans 15 residues. Trimming took off 5 bases at V and 2 bases at J, with 16 bases between the two ends. Germline CDR1 is SGHVS and CDR2 is FNYEAQ. The CDR3 region is CASSPGGRPTYEQYF. The CDR3 DNA is TGTGCCAGCAGCCCCGGTGGACGGCCGACCTACGAGCAGTACTTC. The entire variable domain, with the rest obtained from reference TRBV7-6 and TRBJ2-7, is as follows: GAGVSQSPRYKVTKRGQDVALRCDPISGHVSLYWYRQALGQGPEFLTYFNYEAQQDKSGLPNDRFSAERPEGSISTLTIQRTEQRDSAMYRCASSPGGRPTYEQYFGPGTRLTVT.

The chain combines TRBV25-1 with TRBJ1-6; D uncertain. Trimming pared 3 bases from V and 7 bases from J, leaving 10 bases between. This CDR3 has 14 residues. CDR1 MGHDK and CDR2 SYGVNS come from the germline V gene. In DNA form, the CDR3 reads TGTGCCAGCAGTGACCGGGCCACAAATTCACCCCTCCACTTT. It translates to CASSDRATNSPLHF. The entire variable domain, with the rest obtained from reference TRBV25-1 and TRBJ1-6, is as follows: EADIYQTPRYLVIGTGKKITLECSQTMGHDKMYWYQQDPGMELHLIHYSYGVNSTEKGDLSSESTVSRIRTEHFPLTLESARPSHTSQYLCASSDRATNSPLHFGNGTRLTVT.

The chain joins TRBV25-1 to TRBJ2-7; the match to TRBD1 covers 9 bases. Per germline, CDR1 MGHDK and CDR2 SYGVNS. The CDR3 is 14 residues long. V dropped 4 bases and J dropped 6; count of bases not matched to a gene: 7. In DNA, the CDR3 is TGTGCCAGCAGTGGGGGGACAGGGTTCTCCGAGCAGTACTTC. Amino acids: CASSGGTGFSEQYF.

This clonotype occurred a few times. The junction differs from germline at one of its ends, possibly a read error. V gene TRBV9 combines with J gene TRBJ2-3, with D perhaps matching TRBD1 (6 bases). There are 15 residues in the CDR3. Germline-derived CDR1 and CDR2 are SGDLS and YYNGEE. The CDR3 sequence is CASSVGTASTGTQYF. CDR3 sequence (DNA): TGTGCCAGCAGCGTAGGGACAGCTAGCACAGGTACGCAGTATTTT.

This clonotype was seen only a few times. The V gene is TRBV9, the J gene TRBJ1-3, with D perhaps TRBD1 (6 bases). Per the germline V gene, CDR1 is SGDLS and CDR2 is YYNGEE. The length of the CDR3 is 16 residues. Between the trimmed V and J ends, which lost 4 bases and 2 bases, there was a span of 16 bases. CDR3 sequence reads: CASSTGGGGPGNTIYF. The CDR3 DNA follows: TGTGCCAGCAGCACCGGGGGGGGGGGCCCTGGAAACACCATATATTTT.

There are many counts of this clonotype. The CDR3 nucleotides read TGTGCCAGTAGTACCCCGTTTTGCACCTTC. This gives the protein CASSTPFCTF. This rearrangement joins TRBV19 to TRBJ1-2; no clear D. There are 10 residues in the CDR3. The germline gives CDR1 LNHDA, CDR2 SQIVND (reference sequence). Trimming cost V 4 bases and J 13 bases, with 10 bases left between them.

The chain links TRBV2 to TRBJ2-7; D gene ambiguous. Trimming shortened V by 1 base and J by 9 bases, and 4 bases separated the two germline ends. The CDR3 has 10 residues. The V gene's germline CDR1 is SNHLY and CDR2 FYNNEI. In DNA, the CDR3 is TGTGCCAGCAGTGAAGAAGGGCAGTACTTC. Translating gives CASSEEGQYF.

In its sample, this clonotype was seen a few times. The chain joins TRBV2 to TRBJ2-7; D call uncertain. This CDR3 contains 12 residues. The germline gives CDR1 SNHLY, CDR2 FYNNEI. Deletions cut 7 bases from V and 0 bases from J, with 7 bases between. The CDR3 protein is CASKAGSYEQYF. CDR3 nucleotides: TGTGCCAGCAAGGCCGGCTCCTACGAGCAGTACTTC.

The table lists this clonotype with a count of one. The genes are TRBV29-1 and TRBJ2-3; 8 nucleotides align to TRBD1. Trimming took 8 bases from V and 4 from J; bases not matched to a gene: 8. The V gene's germline CDR1 is SQVTM and CDR2 ANQGSEA. The CDR3 totals 13 residues. Written as DNA, the CDR3 is TGCAGCCAAGGGGGACAGGTATCAGATACGCAGTATTTT. This translates into CSQGGQVSDTQYF.

Many counts were recorded for this clonotype. V and J are TRBV5-4 and TRBJ2-7; D gene unclear. V dropped 9 bases and J dropped 2 bases, with 18 bases sitting between them. Germline V gives CDR1 SGHNT, CDR2 YYREEE (reference sequence). The CDR3 has 14 residues. The CDR3 loop reads CANLGSDYAYEQYF. In DNA, the CDR3 is TGTGCCAATCTGGGGTCGGATTACGCCTACGAGCAGTACTTC.

This chain links TRBV2 with TRBJ2-3; 10 nucleotides agree with TRBD2. The CDR3 is 15 amino acids. V lost 10 bases, J lost 4 bases, and 11 bases stayed unmatched. Looked up from germline, CDR1 is SNHLY and CDR2 is FYNNEI. In DNA, the CDR3 is TGTGCCAACATAGCTAGCGGGGGTCCCGCAGATACGCAGTATTTT. Protein product: CANIASGGPADTQYF.

This clonotype was seen repeatedly, ten times or more. The V call is TRBV5-6, the J call TRBJ1-1; D ambiguous. From germline, CDR1 is SGHDT and CDR2 YYEEEE. Trimming took 1 base from V and 3 from J, leaving 4 bases between them. The CDR3 is 12 amino acids. CDR3 region: CASSLTDTEAFF. The CDR3 nucleotides are TGTGCCAGCAGCTTGACCGACACTGAAGCTTTCTTT.

The rearrangement uses TRBV4-3 and TRBJ2-7, with 11 positions matching TRBD2. The germline V gene encodes CDR1 LGHNA and CDR2 YSLEER. The V segment lost 0 bases and the J segment 5 bases; nucleotides outside the gene matches: 3. The CDR3 is 15 residues long. The CDR3 spells CASSQELAGEDEQYF. The CDR3 nucleotides read TGCGCCAGCAGCCAAGAACTAGCGGGGGAAGACGAGCAGTACTTC.

A word on this clonotype: A junction end diverges from the germline sequence, so it may reflect a read error. The genes are TRBV5-1 and TRBJ2-5; D gene unclear. The germline gives CDR1 SGHRS, CDR2 YFSETQ. This CDR3 has 17 amino acids. The CDR3 region is CASSLGRKPNRQEIQYF. The CDR3 nucleotides are TGCGCCAGCAGCTTAGGTCGAAAACCAAACCGCCAAGAGATCCAGTACTTC.

V is TRBV9 and J is TRBJ1-2, with D tentatively TRBD1 (5 bases). V was clipped by 3 bases and J by 2 bases, with 8 bases between them. This CDR3 contains 13 residues. CDR1 and CDR2 from the germline V gene are SGDLS and YYNGEE. Here the CDR3 DNA reads TGTGCCAGCAGCGGGGGACGGAACTATGGCTACACCTTC. The encoded protein is CASSGGRNYGYTF.

The genes are TRBV5-1 and TRBJ1-1, with 11 bases matching TRBD1. The germline V gene has CDR1 SGHRS and CDR2 YFSETQ. The CDR3 is 13 residues long. V was clipped by 3 bases and J by 7 bases; unmatched bases: 2. The CDR3 DNA reads TGCGCCAGCAGCTGGGGACAGGGGGTTGAAGCTTTCTTT. This sequence encodes CASSWGQGVEAFF.

This clonotype was detected only a few times. The chain joins TRBV29-1 to TRBJ2-1; D is uncertain. The CDR3 sequence is 12 residues long. Trimming removed 5 bases at V and 0 bases at J, with 5 bases between. The V gene's germline CDR1 is SQVTM and CDR2 ANQGSEA. The CDR3 region has the DNA TGCAGCGTTATGAGCTCCTACAATGAGCAGTTCTTC. Residues: CSVMSSYNEQFF.

The chain recombines TRBV9 with TRBJ2-2, with TRBD2 matching over 10 bases. Germline loops: CDR1 SGDLS, CDR2 YYNGEE. This CDR3 region has 13 residues. After removal of 7 bases from V and 4 bases from J, the junction contained 1 base not matched to a gene. CDR3 DNA: TGTGCCAGCGGACTAGCGGCCACCGGGGAGCTGTTTTTT. Translated, it gives CASGLAATGELFF.

V is TRBV2 and J is TRBJ2-1; tentatively, D is TRBD2 (7 bases). The CDR3 is made up of 16 amino acids. Germline lookup yields CDR1 SNHLY and CDR2 FYNNEI. The V and J ends lost 6 bases and 4 bases respectively, with 19 bases between them. In nucleotides, the CDR3 is TGTGCCAGCAGCCAAGTCTTAGGGGGGGGTTACAATGAGCAGTTCTTC. Encoded protein: CASSQVLGGGYNEQFF.

The chain employs TRBV25-1 and TRBJ1-1; a weak D match, TRBD1 (6 bases). Germline V CDR1 and CDR2: MGHDK, SYGVNS. CDR3 size: 13 residues. Trimming shortened V by 4 bases and J by 4 bases, and 10 bases separated the two germline ends. The CDR3 reads CASSANRVTEAFF. The CDR3 nucleotides read TGTGCCAGCAGTGCAAACAGGGTCACTGAAGCTTTCTTT.

This clonotype has a count of ten or more. CDR3 sequence (DNA): TGTGCCAGCAGTTTTTCGACAGACGGTGAAAAACTGTTTTTT. Encoded protein: CASSFSTDGEKLFF. V and J are TRBV12-3 or TRBV12-4 and TRBJ1-4; a possible D gene is TRBD1 (5 bases). V was pared by 3 bases and J by 7 bases, with 12 bases between. The CDR3 is 14 amino acids.

V is TRBV7-3 and J is TRBJ2-5; D remains unclear. The germline CDR1 and CDR2 sequences are SGHTA and FQGTGA. CDR3 length equals 15 residues. V lost 0 bases and J 2 bases, leaving 10 bases between the germline ends. The CDR3 region is CASSLTGRAQETQYF. CDR3 bases: TGTGCCAGCAGCTTAACGGGAAGGGCACAAGAGACCCAGTACTTC.